This T cell receptor (beta chain) was identified in a study of blood T cell repertoires in COVID-19. Overall study: Acute and convalescent COVID-19 specimens originated in the United States, Italy and Spain. PBMCs, B-cell-depleted T cells, or T cells provided the cDNA or gDNA that made up the material.

Source study methods: Cell counts per sample came from amplifying reference gene primers. Data came from immunoSEQ multiplex PCR; TCRdb stores just in-frame clones and leaves some out. V, J and clone size are those of that table, while D and trimming were read from the DNA. The sample yields 200,000 to 250,000 clones, 86% seen once. The source is a man under 40 who had recovered from COVID-19. The sequencing sample was made of peripheral blood.

The CDR3 DNA follows: TGTGCCAGCAGTTCTTTTGGCAGGCAGAACACTGAAGCTTTCTTT. It is translated as CASSSFGRQNTEAFF. The rearrangement uses TRBV6-5 and TRBJ1-1; D unclear. Germline V CDR1 and CDR2: MNHEY, SVGAGI. Trimming left V 4 bases short and J 1 base short, with 13 bases between. This CDR3 comprises 15 residues.